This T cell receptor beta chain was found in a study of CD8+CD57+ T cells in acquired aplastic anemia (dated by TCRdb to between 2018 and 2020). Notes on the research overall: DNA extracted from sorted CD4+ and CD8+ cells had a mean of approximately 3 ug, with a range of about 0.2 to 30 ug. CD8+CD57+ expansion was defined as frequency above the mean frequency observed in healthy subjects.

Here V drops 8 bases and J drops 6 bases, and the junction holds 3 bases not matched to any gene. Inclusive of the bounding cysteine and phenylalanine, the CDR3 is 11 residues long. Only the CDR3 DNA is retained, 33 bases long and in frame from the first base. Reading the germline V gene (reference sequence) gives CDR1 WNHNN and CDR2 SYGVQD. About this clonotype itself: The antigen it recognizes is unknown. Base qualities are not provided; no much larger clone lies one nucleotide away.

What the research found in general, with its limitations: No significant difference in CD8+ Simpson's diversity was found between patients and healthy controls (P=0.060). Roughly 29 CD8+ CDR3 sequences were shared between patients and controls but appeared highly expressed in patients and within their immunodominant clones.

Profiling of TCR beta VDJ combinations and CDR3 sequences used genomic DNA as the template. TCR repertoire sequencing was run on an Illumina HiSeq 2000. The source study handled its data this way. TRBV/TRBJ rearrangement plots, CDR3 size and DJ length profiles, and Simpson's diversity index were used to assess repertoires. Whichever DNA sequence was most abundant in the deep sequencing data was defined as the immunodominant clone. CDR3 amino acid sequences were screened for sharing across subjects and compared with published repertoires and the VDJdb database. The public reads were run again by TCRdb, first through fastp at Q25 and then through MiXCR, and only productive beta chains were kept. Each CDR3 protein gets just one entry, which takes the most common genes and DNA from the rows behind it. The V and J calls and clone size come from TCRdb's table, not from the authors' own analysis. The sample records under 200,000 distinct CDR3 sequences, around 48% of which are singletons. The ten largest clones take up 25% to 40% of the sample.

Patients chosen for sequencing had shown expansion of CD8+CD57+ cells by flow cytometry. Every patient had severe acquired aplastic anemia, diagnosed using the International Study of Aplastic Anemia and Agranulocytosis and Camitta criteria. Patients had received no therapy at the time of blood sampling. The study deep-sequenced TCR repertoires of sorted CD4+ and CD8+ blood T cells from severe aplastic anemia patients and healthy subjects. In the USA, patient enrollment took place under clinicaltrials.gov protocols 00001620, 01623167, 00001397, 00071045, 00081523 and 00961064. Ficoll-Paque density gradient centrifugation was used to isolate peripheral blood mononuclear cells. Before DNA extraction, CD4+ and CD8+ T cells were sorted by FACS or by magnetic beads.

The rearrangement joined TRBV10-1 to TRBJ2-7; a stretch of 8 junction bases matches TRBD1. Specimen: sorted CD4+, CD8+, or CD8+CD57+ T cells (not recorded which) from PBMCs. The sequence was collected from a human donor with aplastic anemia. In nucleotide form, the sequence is TGCGCCAGCGGCGACAGGGGCGAGCAGTACTTC. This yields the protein CASGDRGEQYF.